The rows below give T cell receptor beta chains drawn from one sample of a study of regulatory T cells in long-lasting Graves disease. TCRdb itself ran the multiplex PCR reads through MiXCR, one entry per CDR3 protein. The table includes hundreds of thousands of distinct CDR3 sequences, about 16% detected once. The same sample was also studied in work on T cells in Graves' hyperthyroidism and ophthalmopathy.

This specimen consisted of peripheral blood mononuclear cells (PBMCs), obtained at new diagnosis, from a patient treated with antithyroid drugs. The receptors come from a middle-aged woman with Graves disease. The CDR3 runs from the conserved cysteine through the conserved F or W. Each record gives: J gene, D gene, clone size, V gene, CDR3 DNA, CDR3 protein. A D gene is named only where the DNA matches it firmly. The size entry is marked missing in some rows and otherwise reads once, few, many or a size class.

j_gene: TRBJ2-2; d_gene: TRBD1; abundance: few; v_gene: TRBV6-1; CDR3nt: TGTGCCAGCAGCGGACAGGACGGCTCCGGGGAGCTGTTTTTT; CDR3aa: CASSGQDGSGELFF
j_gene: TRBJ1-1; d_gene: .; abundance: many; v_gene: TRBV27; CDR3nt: TGTGCCAGCAGTCCCTGGGAAAACACTGAAGCTTTCTTT; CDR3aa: CASSPWENTEAFF
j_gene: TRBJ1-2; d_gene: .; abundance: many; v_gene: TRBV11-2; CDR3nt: TGTGCCAGCAGCTTAGACGACGGGGAATATTATAGCTACACCTTC; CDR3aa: CASSLDDGEYYSYTF
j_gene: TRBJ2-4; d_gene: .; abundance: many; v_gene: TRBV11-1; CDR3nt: TGTGCCAGCAGCTTATCTGGCCTGTACATTCAGTACTTC; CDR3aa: CASSLSGLYIQYF
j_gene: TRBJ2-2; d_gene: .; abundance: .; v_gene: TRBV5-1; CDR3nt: TGCGCCAGCAGCTTGGTTCCTAGCGCGAACACCGGGGAGCTGTTTTTT; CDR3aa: CASSLVPSANTGELFF
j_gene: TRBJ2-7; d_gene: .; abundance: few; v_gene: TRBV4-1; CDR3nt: TGCGCCAGCAGCCCAGTCCATGAGGGCAACGAGCAGTACTTC; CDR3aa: CASSPVHEGNEQYF
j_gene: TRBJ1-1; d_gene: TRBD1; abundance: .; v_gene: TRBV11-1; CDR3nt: TGTGCCAGCAGCTTATCGGTTGGGACAGCAGCTTTCTTT; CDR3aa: CASSLSVGTAAFF
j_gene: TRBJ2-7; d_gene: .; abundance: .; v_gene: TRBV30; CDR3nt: TGTGCCTGGAGAAGGAGTGGGGCTCACGAGCAGTACTTC; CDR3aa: CAWRRSGAHEQYF
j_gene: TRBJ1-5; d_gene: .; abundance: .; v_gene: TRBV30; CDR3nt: TGTGCCTGGAACGGGGGAGATCAGCCCCAGCATTTT; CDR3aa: CAWNGGDQPQHF
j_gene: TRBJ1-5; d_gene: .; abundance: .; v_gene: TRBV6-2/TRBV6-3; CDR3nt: TGTGCCAGCAGTGAAAACGCCCATAGCAATCAGCCCCAGCATTTT; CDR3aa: CASSENAHSNQPQHF
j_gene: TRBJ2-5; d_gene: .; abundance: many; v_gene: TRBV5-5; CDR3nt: TGTGCCAGCAGCTTATCAGCCAGCGGGCTTCAAGAGACCCAGTACTTC; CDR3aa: CASSLSASGLQETQYF
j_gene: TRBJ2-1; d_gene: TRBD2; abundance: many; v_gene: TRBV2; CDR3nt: TGTGCCAGCCGGGAGGGAGCCTACAATGAGCAGTTCTTC; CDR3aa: CASREGAYNEQFF
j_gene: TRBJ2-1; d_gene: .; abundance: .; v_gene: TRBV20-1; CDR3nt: TGCAGTGCTAGGTCGATCAATGAGCAGTTCTTC; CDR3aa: CSARSINEQFF
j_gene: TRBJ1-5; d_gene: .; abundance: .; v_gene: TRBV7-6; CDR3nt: TGTGCCAGCAGCCTACCTGGGGCGAATCAGCCCCAGCATTTT; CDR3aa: CASSLPGANQPQHF
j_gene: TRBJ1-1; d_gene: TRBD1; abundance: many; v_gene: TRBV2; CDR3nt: TGTGCCAGCAGTGAGGACAGGGTTACTGAAGCTTTCTTT; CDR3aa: CASSEDRVTEAFF
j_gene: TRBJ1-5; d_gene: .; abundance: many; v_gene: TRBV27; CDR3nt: TGTGCCAGCAGTTTAGTAGGTCAGAAGCCCCAGCATTTT; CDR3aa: CASSLVGQKPQHF
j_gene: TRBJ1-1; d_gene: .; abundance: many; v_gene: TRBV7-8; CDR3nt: TGTGCCAGCAGCCTAAGTCTGGACACTGAAGCTTTCTTT; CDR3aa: CASSLSLDTEAFF
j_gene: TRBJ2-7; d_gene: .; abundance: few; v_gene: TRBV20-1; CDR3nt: TGCAGTGCTAGAGGATCCGGGGGTCCAGGGGAGCAGTACTTC; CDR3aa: CSARGSGGPGEQYF
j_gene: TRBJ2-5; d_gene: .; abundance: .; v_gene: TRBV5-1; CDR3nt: TGCGCCAGCAGCAGGGGGGGGCGTGGAGAGACCCAGTACTTC; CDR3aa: CASSRGGRGETQYF
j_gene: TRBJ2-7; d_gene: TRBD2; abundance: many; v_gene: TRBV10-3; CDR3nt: TGTGCCATCAGGGGGACTAGCGGGGGGGCAGCCGAGCAGTACTTC; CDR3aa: CAIRGTSGGAAEQYF
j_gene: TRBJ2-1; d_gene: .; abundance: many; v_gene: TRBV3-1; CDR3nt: TGTGCCAGCAGTCCCCTCGGGAATGAGCAGTTCTTC; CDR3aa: CASSPLGNEQFF
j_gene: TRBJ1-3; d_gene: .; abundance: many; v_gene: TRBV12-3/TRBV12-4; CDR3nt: TGTGCCAGCAGCTTAGGAGACACCATATATTTT; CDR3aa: CASSLGDTIYF
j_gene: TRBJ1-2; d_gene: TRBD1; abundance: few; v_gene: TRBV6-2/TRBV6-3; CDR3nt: TGTGCCAGCAGAAGACAGGGGGGAAGCTATGGCTACACCTTC; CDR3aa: CASRRQGGSYGYTF
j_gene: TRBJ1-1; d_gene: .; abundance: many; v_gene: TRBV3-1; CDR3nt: TGTGCCAGCAGCCAATACCCCACAGGGTCCACTGAAGCTTTCTTT; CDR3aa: CASSQYPTGSTEAFF
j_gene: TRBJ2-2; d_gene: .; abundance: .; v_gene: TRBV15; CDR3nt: TGTGCCACCAGCAGAGATTATCCGGGGGCCGGGGAGCTGTTTTTT; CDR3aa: CATSRDYPGAGELFF
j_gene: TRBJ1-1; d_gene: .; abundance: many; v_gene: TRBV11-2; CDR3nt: TGTGCCAGCAGCTCACCTGCGGGGGACACAAACACTGAAGCTTTCTTT; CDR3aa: CASSSPAGDTNTEAFF
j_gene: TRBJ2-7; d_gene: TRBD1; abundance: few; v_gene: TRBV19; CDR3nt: TGTGCCAGTAGTCCCCGACAGGGGAAAGGCGAGCAGTACTTC; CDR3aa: CASSPRQGKGEQYF
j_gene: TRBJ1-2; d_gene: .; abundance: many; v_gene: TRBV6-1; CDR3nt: TGTGCCAGCAAAGGCAGGGCCGAAACAAACTATGGCTACACCTTC; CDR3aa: CASKGRAETNYGYTF
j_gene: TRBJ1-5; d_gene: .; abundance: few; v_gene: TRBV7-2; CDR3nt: TGTGCCAGCAGCCACTTCAATCAGCCCCAGCATTTT; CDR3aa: CASSHFNQPQHF
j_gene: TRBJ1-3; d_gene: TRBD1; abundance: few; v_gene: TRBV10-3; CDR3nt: TGTGCCATCAGCGCGGGACAGCACTCTGGAAACACCATATATTTT; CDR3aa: CAISAGQHSGNTIYF
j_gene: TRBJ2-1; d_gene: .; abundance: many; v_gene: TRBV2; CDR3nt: TGTGCCAGCAGTGACCAGGGTAGCTCCTACAATGAGCAGTTCTTC; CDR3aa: CASSDQGSSYNEQFF
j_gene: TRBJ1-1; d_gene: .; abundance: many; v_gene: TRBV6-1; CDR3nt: TGTGCCAGCAGTAGGCAGGGCTGGAACACTGAAGCTTTCTTT; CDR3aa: CASSRQGWNTEAFF
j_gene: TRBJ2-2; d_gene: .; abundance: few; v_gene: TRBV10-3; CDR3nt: TGTGCCATCAGTGAGTTCGGGACCCCAACGGGAACCGGGGAGCTGTTTTTT; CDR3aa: CAISEFGTPTGTGELFF
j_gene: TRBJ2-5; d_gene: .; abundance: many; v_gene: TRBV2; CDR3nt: TGTGCCAGCAGTGAACGGACCCAGGCAGAGACCCAGTACTTC; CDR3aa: CASSERTQAETQYF
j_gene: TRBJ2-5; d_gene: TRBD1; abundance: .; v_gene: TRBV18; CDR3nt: TGTGCCAGCTCACGTCGAGGACAGGGGGCAGAGACCCAGTACTTC; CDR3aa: CASSRRGQGAETQYF
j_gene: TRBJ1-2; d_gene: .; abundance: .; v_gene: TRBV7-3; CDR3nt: TGTGCCAGCAGCCCCCGGTTCGTGCCCCACTATGGCTACACCTTC; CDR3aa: CASSPRFVPHYGYTF
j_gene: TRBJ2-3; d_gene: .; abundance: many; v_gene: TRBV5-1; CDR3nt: TGCGCCAGCAGCACAATGACGGGGAGCACAGATACGCAGTATTTT; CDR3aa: CASSTMTGSTDTQYF
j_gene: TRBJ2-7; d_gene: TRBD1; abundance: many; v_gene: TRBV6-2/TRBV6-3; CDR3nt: TGTGCCAGCAGTGAGACAGGGAAAACCTACGAGCAGTACTTC; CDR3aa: CASSETGKTYEQYF
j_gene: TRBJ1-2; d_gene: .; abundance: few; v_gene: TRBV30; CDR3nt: TGTGCCTGGAGTGTACCTGCTAGCTATGGCTACACCTTC; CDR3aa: CAWSVPASYGYTF
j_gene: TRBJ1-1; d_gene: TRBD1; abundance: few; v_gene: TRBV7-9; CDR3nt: TGTGCCAGCAGCCCGCCGACAGGGAACTCTGAAGCTTTCTTT; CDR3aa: CASSPPTGNSEAFF
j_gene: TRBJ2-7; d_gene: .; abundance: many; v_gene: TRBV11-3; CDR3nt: TGTGCCAGCAGCACCGACAAAGACGAGCAGTACTTC; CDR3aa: CASSTDKDEQYF
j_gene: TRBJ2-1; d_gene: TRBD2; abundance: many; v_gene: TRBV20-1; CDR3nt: TGCAGTGCTTTTCCTAGCGGGGGGATCAATGAGCAGTTCTTC; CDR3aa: CSAFPSGGINEQFF
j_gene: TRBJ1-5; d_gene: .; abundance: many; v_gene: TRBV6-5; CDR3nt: TGTGCCAGCAGTTACTCGAGCGGTAGCAATCAGCCCCAGCATTTT; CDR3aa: CASSYSSGSNQPQHF
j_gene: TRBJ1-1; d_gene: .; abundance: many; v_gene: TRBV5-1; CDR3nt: TGCGCCAGCAGCTTGGCGGCAGCAAACACTGAAGCTTTCTTT; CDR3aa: CASSLAAANTEAFF